This T cell receptor (beta chain) was sequenced for a study of blood T cell repertoires in COVID-19. The CDR3 extends over 13 amino acids. V shed 1 base and J shed 4 bases, with 7 bases lying between them. Germline CDR1 is SNHLY and CDR2 is FYNNEI. This table comes from immunoSEQ multiplex PCR, and its TCRdb copy is limited to in-frame clones, with some not included. Among around 180,000 clones, roughly 84% were seen once, and the ten largest hold about 6.9%. V is TRBV2 and J is TRBJ1-2; the D is unclear. The TCR originated in a man aged 80 or over with COVID-19, enrolled during active disease. Material: peripheral blood. The CDR3 loop is CASSEGGSYGYTF. DNA of the CDR3: TGTGCCAGCAGTGAAGGAGGTAGCTATGGCTACACCTTC.